What follows are 30 T cell receptor beta chains derived from one specimen sequenced in a study of identical twins. TCRdb processed the 5' RACE reads anew with MiXCR; each CDR3 protein has one entry. The sample has roughly 1.6 million distinct CDR3 sequences; about 32% are singletons. Sequencing was performed on cord blood. These TCRs come from a newborn girl in good health.

V gene TRBV7-2 combines with J gene TRBJ2-4; D gene ambiguous. Germline values: CDR1 SGHTA, CDR2 FQGNSA. V lost 6 bases, J lost 3 bases, and 9 bases lay in between. CDR3 length: 13 amino acids. CDR3 bases: TGTGCCAGCAGTCTACAGTACAAAAACATTCAGTACTTC. Amino acids: CASSLQYKNIQYF.

The chain is built from TRBV6-1 and TRBJ2-5; 9 nucleotides align to TRBD1. The J call is uncertain, as TRBJ2-7 better fits the DNA end. The germline CDR1 and CDR2 sequences are MNHNS and SASEGT. The CDR3 is 14 amino acids. The CDR3 DNA is TGTGCCAGCAGTCTAACGGACAGGGGTTACGAGCAGTACTTC. Amino acid sequence: CASSLTDRGYEQYF.

This clonotype appeared a few times. This sequence joins TRBV11-2 and TRBJ2-7; D might be TRBD1 or TRBD2, each matching 5 bases. The CDR3 contains 14 residues. Between the trimmed V and J ends, which lost 3 bases and 3 bases, there was a span of 12 bases. Per germline, CDR1 SGHAT and CDR2 FQNNGV. This CDR3 is CASSLGDAVYEQYF. CDR3 DNA: TGTGCCAGCAGCTTGGGGGACGCAGTCTACGAGCAGTACTTC.

This clonotype was seen only a few times. The V call is TRBV20-1, the J call TRBJ2-3; no firm D call. CDR3 length equals 10 residues. V lost 4 bases, J lost 6 bases, and 5 bases lay in between. Germline values: CDR1 DFQATT, CDR2 SNEGSKA (reference sequence). The CDR3 reads CSAMGDTQYF. As DNA, the CDR3 is TGCAGTGCTATGGGGGATACGCAGTATTTT.

V and J are TRBV5-1 and TRBJ2-3; D uncertain. Per germline, CDR1 SGHRS and CDR2 YFSETQ. The CDR3 has 14 residues. V was pared by 0 bases and J by 10 bases, with 15 bases between. The CDR3 coding sequence is TGCGCCAGCAGCTTGGCAAGTGCTAGGAGTGCGCAGTATTTT. It yields the protein CASSLASARSAQYF.

This clonotype was counted at least ten times. CDR3 nucleotide sequence: TGTGCCAGCACCCTTACGGTCAGGGGGCGCAATGAGCAGTTCTTC. This codes for CASTLTVRGRNEQFF. The chain combines TRBV12-3 or TRBV12-4 with TRBJ2-1; 8 nucleotides line up with TRBD1. The CDR3 consists of 15 residues. V trimming: 7 bases; J trimming: 6 bases; junction bases outside the gene matches: 11.

This clonotype was counted only a few times. The chain couples TRBV6-1 to TRBJ1-2; 7 positions match TRBD1. From germline, CDR1 is MNHNS and CDR2 SASEGT. The CDR3 has 16 residues. V lost 4 bases to trimming and J lost 0 bases; unmatched junction nucleotides: 8. The DNA of the CDR3 is TGTGCCAGCAGTGCCCCGAGGGGGACAGCTAACTATGGCTACACCTTC. The encoded protein is CASSAPRGTANYGYTF.

Points on this clonotype: The limits of the CDR3 on the DNA are not certain, so only TCRdb's listed CDR3 is given. The gene calls are TRBV9 and TRBJ2-2. CDR1 and CDR2 (germline): SGDLS, YYNGEE. The CDR3 length equals 15 residues, ends included. CDR3 residues: CASSVGSGNTGEPFF.

Worth noting for this clonotype: A clone one base away is much larger, so this may be a read error. This sequence joins TRBV5-1 and TRBJ2-1; the D is unclear. This CDR3 contains 13 residues. Looked up from germline, CDR1 is SGHRS and CDR2 is YFSETQ. Trimming stripped 1 base from V and 13 bases from J, with 15 bases between. The CDR3 DNA is TGCGCCAGCAGCTTGCAGGCAGAAGAGACCCAGTTCTTC. Protein sequence: CASSLQAEETQFF.

This clonotype appeared once. The chain links TRBV5-1 to TRBJ2-7, with D perhaps matching TRBD2 (7 bases). The germline CDR1 and CDR2 sequences are SGHRS and YFSETQ. The CDR3 has 17 residues. V lost 0 bases, J lost 7 bases, and 23 bases lay in between. CDR3 protein: CASSLVQGAGVYNEQYF. The CDR3 DNA follows: TGCGCCAGCAGCTTGGTACAGGGTGCGGGAGTCTACAATGAGCAGTACTTC.

The rearrangement links TRBV24-1 to TRBJ1-1; D might be TRBD1 (5 bases). V was trimmed by 8 bases and J by 5 bases, leaving 14 bases between them. Germline CDR1 KGHDR, CDR2 SFDVKD. The CDR3 is 13 amino acids. CDR3: CATMGVGRTEAFF. The CDR3 bases are TGTGCCACCATGGGGGTGGGCAGAACTGAAGCTTTCTTT.

There are a few counts of this clonotype. The gene calls are TRBV10-3 and TRBJ2-5, with D maybe TRBD2 (5 bases). The closer fit of TRBJ2-7 to the DNA end suggests the J call may be wrong. This CDR3 contains 14 residues. Germline V gives CDR1 ENHRY, CDR2 SYGVKD. The DNA of the CDR3 is TGTGCCACCACTGGAAGCGGAGGACCGTACGAGCAGTACTTC. As protein: CATTGSGGPYEQYF.

V is TRBV3-1 and J is TRBJ2-1; TRBD2 agrees at 8 bases. The CDR3 loop spans 13 amino acids. Germline loops: CDR1 LGHDT, CDR2 YNNKEL (reference sequence). Unmatched junction bases numbered 7, after V lost 0 bases and J lost 15 bases. CDR3 loop: CASSQDPGTRAFF. CDR3 sequence (DNA): TGTGCCAGCAGCCAAGATCCTGGGACTAGGGCGTTCTTC.

This clonotype has just a few counts. V usage is TRBV20-1 and J usage is TRBJ2-3; D is possibly TRBD1 or TRBD2 (6 bases each). The CDR3 loop spans 18 amino acids. The V gene's germline CDR1 is DFQATT and CDR2 SNEGSKA (reference sequence). V dropped 7 bases and J dropped 2 bases, with 28 bases sitting between them. The CDR3 sequence: CSVPWKGGWNLYTDTQYF. For the CDR3, the DNA is TGCAGTGTCCCGTGGAAGGGGGGATGGAATTTGTACACAGATACGCAGTATTTT.

With respect to this clonotype: One end of the junction varies from germline; a read error may be responsible. J is TRBJ2-2 and V is TRBV20-1, with D perhaps given as TRBD1 or TRBD2 (5 bases each). Germline V gene lookup returns CDR1 DFQATT and CDR2 SNEGSKA (reference sequence). This CDR3 has 14 residues. CDR3 nucleotide sequence: TGCAGTGCTAGGTCAGACACGAACACCGGGGACCTGTTTTTT. Translated, it gives CSARSDTNTGDLFF.

This rearrangement joins TRBV7-9 to TRBJ2-1; D perhaps matches TRBD2 (6 bases). Germline V gene data show CDR1 as SEHNR and CDR2 as FQNEAQ (reference sequence). Trimming shortened V by 5 bases and J by 3 bases, and 14 bases separated the two germline ends. The CDR3 totals 15 residues. The CDR3 sequence is CASSLSGRIYNEQFF. The CDR3 region has the DNA TGTGCCAGCAGCCTTAGCGGTAGGATCTACAATGAGCAGTTCTTC.

This clonotype was seen more than once but under ten times. In DNA form, the CDR3 reads TGTGCCAGCAGTTTATACCCTAGCGGGAGGGCCTACGAGCAGTACTTC. Translated, it gives CASSLYPSGRAYEQYF. This chain joins TRBV27 and TRBJ2-7, with 12 bases lining up with TRBD2. V lost 1 base and J lost 2; bases outside the gene matches: 3. In germline, CDR1 is MNHEY, CDR2 SMNVEV (reference sequence). This CDR3 spans 16 amino acids.

The rearrangement uses TRBV29-1 and TRBJ1-3; D not resolved. Deletions cut 7 bases from V and 0 bases from J, with 10 bases between. Per the germline V gene, CDR1 is SQVTM and CDR2 is ANQGSEA. The CDR3 loop spans 13 amino acids. The CDR3 is CSAGLNSGNTIYF. CDR3 nucleotides: TGCAGCGCGGGCCTTAACTCTGGAAACACCATATATTTT. The variable domain in full, with the rest retrieved from reference TRBV29-1 and TRBJ1-3, is SAVISQKPSRDICQRGTSLTIQCQVDSQVTMMFWYRQQPGQSLTLIATANQGSEATYESGFVIDKFPISRPNLTFSTLTVSNMSPEDSSIYLCSAGLNSGNTIYFGEGSWLTVV.

There are many counts of this clonotype. As DNA, the CDR3 is TGTGCCATCAGTGAGTCATCAGAGGATACGCAGTATTTT. It is translated as CAISESSEDTQYF. This chain joins TRBV10-3 and TRBJ2-3, with D unresolved. This CDR3 is built from 13 residues. Trimming removed 0 bases at V and 6 bases at J, with 7 bases between. Germline CDR1 is ENHRY and CDR2 is SYGVKD.

This clonotype occurred a few times. V and J are TRBV7-9 and TRBJ1-2; 10 bases agree with TRBD1. From germline, CDR1 is SEHNR and CDR2 FQNEAQ (reference sequence). This CDR3 spans 14 amino acids. V shed 6 bases and J 6 bases; nucleotides not matched to a gene: 7. In DNA form, the CDR3 reads TGTGCCAGCAGTCTGGACAGGGGGAAGGATGGCTACACCTTC. Its translation is CASSLDRGKDGYTF.

V usage is TRBV29-1 and J usage is TRBJ1-5, with TRBD1 matching 7 bases. CDR1 and CDR2 from the germline V gene are SQVTM and ANQGSEA. After removal of 1 base from V and 5 bases from J, the junction contained 26 bases not matched to a gene. This CDR3 spans 21 amino acids. The CDR3 nucleotides are TGCAGCGTTGAAGGAGTTCGGGACAGCTTATGGAGATTAATTCCTCATCAGCCCCAGCATTTT. Translation: CSVEGVRDSLWRLIPHQPQHF.

V usage is TRBV24-1 and J usage is TRBJ2-1; 9 nucleotides align to TRBD2. CDR3 length: 15 residues. In germline, CDR1 is KGHDR, CDR2 SFDVKD. With 4 bases clipped from V and 5 bases from J, the junction kept 5 bases outside the gene matches. The CDR3 region is CATSDPGLANNEQFF. CDR3 nucleotides: TGTGCCACCAGTGACCCGGGACTAGCCAACAATGAGCAGTTCTTC.

The rearrangement joins TRBV27 to TRBJ1-6; 12 bases align to TRBD1. The CDR3 consists of 17 residues. V lost 6 bases and J lost 4; bases outside the gene matches: 7. From germline, CDR1 is MNHEY and CDR2 SMNVEV (reference sequence). In nucleotides, the CDR3 is TGTGCCAGCAGACGGGACAGGGGGCAAGGGTATAATTCACCCCTCCACTTT. Translation: CASRRDRGQGYNSPLHF.

The rearrangement links TRBV6-1 to TRBJ1-6; no firm D call. CDR3 length: 14 amino acids. From germline, CDR1 is MNHNS and CDR2 SASEGT. V was shortened by 4 bases and J by 7 bases, with 11 bases between the two germline ends. The CDR3 sequence is CASSGAVGNSPLHF. CDR3 DNA sequence: TGTGCCAGCAGTGGGGCAGTGGGCAATTCACCCCTCCACTTT.

The rearrangement uses TRBV18 and TRBJ1-5; 7 positions match TRBD1. J was trimmed by 2 bases and V by 3 bases; bases with no gene match: 10. CDR3 length: 17 amino acids. The germline V gene encodes CDR1 KGHSH and CDR2 LQKENI. This CDR3 reads CASSPQRAGQGNQPQHF. The CDR3 DNA reads TGTGCCAGCTCACCCCAAAGGGCCGGACAGGGCAATCAGCCCCAGCATTTT. The whole variable domain, remainder taken from reference TRBV18 and TRBJ1-5, is NAGVMQNPRHLVRRRGQEARLRCSPMKGHSHVYWYRQLPEEGLKFMVYLQKENIIDESGMPKERFSAEFPKEGPSILRIQQVVRGDSAAYFCASSPQRAGQGNQPQHFGDGTRLSIL.

The chain links TRBV19 to TRBJ1-2, with a possible D match to TRBD1 (5 bases). Germline values: CDR1 LNHDA, CDR2 SQIVND (reference sequence). This CDR3 has 13 amino acids. V was cut by 7 bases and J by 3 bases, with 12 bases left in between. The CDR3 DNA sequence: TGTGCCAGTAAGGTTTGGACACACTATGGCTACACCTTC. Its translation: CASKVWTHYGYTF. Using reference TRBV19 and TRBJ1-2 for the parts outside the CDR3, the full variable domain is DGGITQSPKYLFRKEGQNVTLSCEQNLNHDAMYWYRQDPGQGLRLIYYSQIVNDFQKGDIAEGYSVSREKKESFPLTVTSAQKNPTAFYLCASKVWTHYGYTFGSGTRLTVV.

The chain links TRBV6-2 or TRBV6-3 to TRBJ2-7, with unresolved D. CDR3 length equals 14 residues. V lost 2 bases and J lost 2, with 10 bases in between. Per the germline V gene, CDR1 is MNHEY and CDR2 is SVGEGT. CDR3 sequence reads: CASSYTGLTYEQYF. The DNA of the CDR3 is TGTGCCAGCAGTTACACCGGCCTCACCTACGAGCAGTACTTC.

In this sample, this clonotype turned up many times. The chain combines TRBV20-1 with TRBJ2-7; 9 nucleotides line up with TRBD1. Trimming took 6 bases from V and 3 from J; bases not matched to a gene: 6. Germline CDR1 and CDR2: DFQATT and SNEGSKA (reference sequence). CDR3 length: 13 residues. The CDR3 sequence: CSARTGESYEQYF. In DNA form, the CDR3 reads TGCAGTGCCCGGACAGGGGAAAGCTACGAGCAGTACTTC.

The sample holds a few counts of this clonotype. The chain joins TRBV15 to TRBJ2-3; D possibly corresponds to TRBD1 (6 bases). Germline assignment: CDR1 LNHNV and CDR2 YYDKDF (reference sequence). The CDR3 is 13 residues long. Deletions cut 0 bases from V and 7 bases from J, with 8 bases between. CDR3 sequence reads: CATSREGAHTQYF. CDR3 DNA: TGTGCCACCAGCAGAGAGGGGGCTCATACGCAGTATTTT.

The chain carries TRBV27 and TRBJ2-1, with 13 bases aligning to TRBD2. Germline V gene data show CDR1 as MNHEY and CDR2 as SMNVEV (reference sequence). The CDR3 is 16 residues long. J lost 10 bases, V lost 4 bases, and 10 bases had no gene match. CDR3 region: CASSSGRTSGSWEQFF. As DNA, the CDR3 is TGTGCCAGCAGTTCAGGCCGGACTAGCGGGAGTTGGGAGCAGTTCTTC.